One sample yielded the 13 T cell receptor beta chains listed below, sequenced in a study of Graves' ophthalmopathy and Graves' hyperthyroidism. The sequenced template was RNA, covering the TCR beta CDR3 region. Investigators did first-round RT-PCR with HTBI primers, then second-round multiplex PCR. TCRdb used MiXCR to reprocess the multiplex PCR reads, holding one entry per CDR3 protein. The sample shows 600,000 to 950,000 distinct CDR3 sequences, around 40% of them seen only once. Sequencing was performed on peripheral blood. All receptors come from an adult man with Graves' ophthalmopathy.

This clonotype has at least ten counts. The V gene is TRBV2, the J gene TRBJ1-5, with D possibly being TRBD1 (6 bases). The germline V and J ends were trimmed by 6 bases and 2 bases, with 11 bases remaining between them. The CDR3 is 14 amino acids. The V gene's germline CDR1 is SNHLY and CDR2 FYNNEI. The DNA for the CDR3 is TGTGCCAGCAGCGTGAACAGGGGCAATCAGCCCCAGCATTTT. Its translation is CASSVNRGNQPQHF.

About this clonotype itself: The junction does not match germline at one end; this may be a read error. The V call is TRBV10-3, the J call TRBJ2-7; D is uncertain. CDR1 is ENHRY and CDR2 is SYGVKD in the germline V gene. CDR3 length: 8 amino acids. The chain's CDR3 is CASSEVKF. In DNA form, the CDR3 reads TGTGCCAGCAGTGAAGTAAAATTC.

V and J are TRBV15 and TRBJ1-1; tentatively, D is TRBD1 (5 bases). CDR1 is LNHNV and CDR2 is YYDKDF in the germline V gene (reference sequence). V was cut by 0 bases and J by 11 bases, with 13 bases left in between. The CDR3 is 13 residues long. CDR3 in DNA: TGTGCCACCAGCAGAGATACGTTAGGGGAGGCTTTCTTT. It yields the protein CATSRDTLGEAFF.

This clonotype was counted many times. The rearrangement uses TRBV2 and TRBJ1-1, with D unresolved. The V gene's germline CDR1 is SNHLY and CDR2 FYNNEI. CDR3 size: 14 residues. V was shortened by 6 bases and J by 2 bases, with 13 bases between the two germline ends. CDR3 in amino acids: CASSQEGRNTEAFF. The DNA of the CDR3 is TGTGCCAGCAGCCAAGAGGGTCGAAACACTGAAGCTTTCTTT.

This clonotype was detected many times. CDR3 sequence reads: CASSGDLQETQYF. In DNA form, the CDR3 reads TGTGCCAGCAGCGGGGACTTACAAGAGACCCAGTACTTC. J is TRBJ2-5 and V is TRBV9, with D perhaps matching TRBD2 (6 bases). The CDR3 runs 13 residues. Germline CDR1 and CDR2: SGDLS and YYNGEE. V lost 3 bases to trimming and J lost 2 bases, with 8 bases between them. Combining the CDR3 with reference TRBV9 and TRBJ2-5 gives the whole variable domain DSGVTQTPKHLITATGQRVTLRCSPRSGDLSVYWYQQSLDQGLQFLIQYYNGEERAKGNILERFSAQQFPDLHSELNLSSLELGDSALYFCASSGDLQETQYFGPGTRLLVL.

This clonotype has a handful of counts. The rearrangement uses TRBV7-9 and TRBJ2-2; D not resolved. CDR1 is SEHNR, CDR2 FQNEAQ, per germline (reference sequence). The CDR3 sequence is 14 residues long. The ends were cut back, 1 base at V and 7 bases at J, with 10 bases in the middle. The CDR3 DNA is TGTGCCAGCAGCTTAGGTCCGCCTAGCGGGGAGCTGTTTTTT. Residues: CASSLGPPSGELFF.

DNA for the CDR3: TGCAGCGTTGACGGTGTTGCGGGGGGTCCCGACGAGCAGTACTTC. Translating gives CSVDGVAGGPDEQYF. This chain joins TRBV29-1 and TRBJ2-7, with TRBD2 matching 8 bases. Germline V gene data show CDR1 as SQVTM and CDR2 as ANQGSEA. The CDR3 length is 15 residues. V gave up 3 bases and J gave up 5 bases; unmatched junction bases: 12.

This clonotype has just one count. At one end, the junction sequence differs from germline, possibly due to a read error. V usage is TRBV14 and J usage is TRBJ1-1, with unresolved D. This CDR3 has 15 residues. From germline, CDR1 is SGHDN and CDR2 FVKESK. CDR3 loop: CAISQDAGTNTEAFF. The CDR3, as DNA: TGTGCCATCAGCCAAGATGCAGGCACGAACACTGAAGCTTTCTTT.

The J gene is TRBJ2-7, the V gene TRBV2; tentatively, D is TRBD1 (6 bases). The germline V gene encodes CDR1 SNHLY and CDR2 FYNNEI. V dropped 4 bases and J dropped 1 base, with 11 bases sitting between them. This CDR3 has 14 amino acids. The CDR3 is CASSADSMSYEQYF. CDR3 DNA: TGTGCCAGCAGTGCGGACAGCATGTCCTACGAGCAGTACTTC.

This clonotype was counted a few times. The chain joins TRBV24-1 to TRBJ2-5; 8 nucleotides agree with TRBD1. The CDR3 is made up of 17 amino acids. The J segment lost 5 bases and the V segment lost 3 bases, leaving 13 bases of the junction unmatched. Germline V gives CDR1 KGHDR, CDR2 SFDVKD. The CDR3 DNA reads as TGTGCCACCAGTGATCCCGGGACAGGAACCACCGGGGAGACCCAGTACTTC. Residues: CATSDPGTGTTGETQYF.

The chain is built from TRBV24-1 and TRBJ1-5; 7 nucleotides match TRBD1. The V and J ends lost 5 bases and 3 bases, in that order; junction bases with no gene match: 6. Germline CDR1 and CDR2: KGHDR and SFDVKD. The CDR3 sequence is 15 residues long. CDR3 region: CATSATGADNQPQHF. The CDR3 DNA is TGTGCCACCAGTGCTACAGGGGCGGACAATCAGCCCCAGCATTTT.

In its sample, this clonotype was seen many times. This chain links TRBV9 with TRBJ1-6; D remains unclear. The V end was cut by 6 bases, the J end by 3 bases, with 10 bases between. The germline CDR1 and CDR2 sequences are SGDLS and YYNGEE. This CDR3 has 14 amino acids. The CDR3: CASTSAVYNSPLHF. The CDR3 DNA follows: TGTGCCAGCACGTCGGCAGTCTATAATTCACCCCTCCACTTT.

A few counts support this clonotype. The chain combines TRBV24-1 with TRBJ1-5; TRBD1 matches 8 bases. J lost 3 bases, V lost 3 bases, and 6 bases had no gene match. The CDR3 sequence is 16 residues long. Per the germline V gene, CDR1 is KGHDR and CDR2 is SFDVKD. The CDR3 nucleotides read TGTGCCACCAGTGATCCCCGGACAGGGAACAATCAGCCCCAGCATTTT. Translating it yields CATSDPRTGNNQPQHF.